The clone carrying this T cell receptor (beta chain) has a handful of counts. Its antigen remains unknown. Healthy donors had no documented immune events, such as infections, while sampled. Generated by immunoSEQ multiplex PCR, the TCRdb table keeps only in-frame clones and is missing some. This table has approximately 80,000 clones, around four fifths appearing once. The sample originates from a study of identifying expanded T cells in peripheral blood. Study outcomes and limitations: Roughly two-week clone count variance significantly increased as total template count grew. Over two and four weeks, about 15 and 18 clones changed, versus roughly 1.2 between replicates.

The junction had 6 bases not matched to a gene; V was cut back by 7 bases and J by 4 bases. In germline, CDR1 is SNHLY, CDR2 FYNNEI. CDR3 length equals 15 residues. J is TRBJ2-7 and V is TRBV2; TRBD2 aligns across 14 bases. The receptor was derived from a person between 18 and 75 years old in good health. Sequenced sample: blood. The CDR3 DNA sequence: TGTGCCAGCATCATGGGGACTAGCGGGAGTTACGAGCAGTACTTC. Protein product: CASIMGTSGSYEQYF. Drawing the rest from reference TRBV2 and TRBJ2-7, the complete variable domain is EPEVTQTPSHQVTQMGQEVILRCVPISNHLYFYWYRQILGQKVEFLVSFYNNEISEKSEIFDDQFSVERPDGSNFTLKIRSTKLEDSAMYFCASIMGTSGSYEQYFGPGTRLTVT.